Shown below are 7 T cell receptor beta chains from a single sample sequenced in a study of blood T cell repertoires in COVID-19. Sequencing was performed with immunoSEQ multiplex PCR; in TCRdb, only in-frame clones are kept and a portion is missing. The sample gives about 240,000 clones, more than 75% of which show up once; about 3.5% is in the top ten. The sequencing sample was made of PBMCs or T cells enriched from blood (not recorded which). These receptor sequences come from a woman between 40 and 50 years old with acute COVID-19.

The genes are TRBV6-2 or TRBV6-3 and TRBJ2-1; D is undetermined. There are 15 residues in the CDR3. In germline, CDR1 is MNHEY, CDR2 SVGEGT. The germline V and J ends were trimmed by 6 bases and 10 bases, with 22 bases remaining between them. CDR3 in amino acids: CASSPLARIAGEQFF. The CDR3 DNA is TGTGCCAGCAGCCCCCTCGCCCGGATAGCTGGGGAGCAGTTCTTC.

The chain combines TRBV5-4 with TRBJ1-6; no clear D. The V and J ends lost 1 base and 7 bases respectively, with 9 bases between them. The CDR3 has 14 amino acids. Germline assignment: CDR1 SGHNT and CDR2 YYREEE (reference sequence). CDR3 sequence: CASSLFQANSPLHF. The CDR3 nucleotides are TGTGCCAGCAGCTTGTTCCAGGCGAATTCACCCCTCCACTTT.

The chain joins TRBV2 to TRBJ2-3; perhaps TRBD1 as D (5 bases). The CDR3 is 11 amino acids. The V gene's germline CDR1 is SNHLY and CDR2 FYNNEI. Trimming pared 7 bases from V and 6 bases from J, leaving 8 bases between. CDR3 protein: CASTPGDTQYF. The CDR3, as DNA: TGTGCCAGCACGCCAGGGGATACGCAGTATTTT.

The chain is built from TRBV5-1 and TRBJ2-1; 12 bases are shared with TRBD2. Per germline, CDR1 SGHRS and CDR2 YFSETQ. CDR3 size: 17 residues. Trimming cost V 1 base and J 4 bases; bases outside gene matches: 6. The CDR3 sequence is CASSLTQGLAGYNEQFF. CDR3 coding DNA: TGCGCCAGCAGCTTGACCCAAGGACTAGCGGGGTACAATGAGCAGTTCTTC.

The chain combines TRBV19 with TRBJ2-5; the D gene is possibly TRBD2 (5 bases). The CDR3 extends over 14 amino acids. The germline V and J ends were trimmed by 4 bases and 4 bases, with 13 bases remaining between them. CDR1 LNHDA and CDR2 SQIVND come from the germline V gene (reference sequence). CDR3 protein: CASSSSAERETQYF. CDR3 in DNA: TGTGCCAGTAGTAGTTCAGCGGAGCGAGAGACCCAGTACTTC.

The chain joins TRBV5-1 to TRBJ2-1; TRBD1 aligns across 11 bases. The ends lost 2 bases at V and 7 bases at J; junction bases unmatched: 2. This CDR3 region has 14 residues. Germline values: CDR1 SGHRS, CDR2 YFSETQ. In DNA, the CDR3 is TGCGCCAGCAGCTTAGGGACAGGGGGGAATGAGCAGTTCTTC. Translation gives CASSLGTGGNEQFF.

The V gene is TRBV5-1, the J gene TRBJ2-1; a weak D match, TRBD2 (5 bases). The germline V gene has CDR1 SGHRS and CDR2 YFSETQ. The CDR3 runs 15 residues. V dropped 0 bases and J dropped 3 bases, with 10 bases sitting between them. The CDR3 loop is CASSLEGDVYNEQFF. The CDR3 nucleotides read TGCGCCAGCAGCTTGGAGGGAGACGTCTACAATGAGCAGTTCTTC.